The rows below give T cell receptor beta chains drawn from one sample of a study of blood T cell repertoires in COVID-19. Data came from immunoSEQ multiplex PCR; TCRdb stores just in-frame clones and leaves some out. The table includes more than 100,000 clones, around 80% detected once. The specimen was PBMCs or T cells enriched from blood (not recorded which). The receptor set was obtained from a middle-aged man with acute COVID-19. Each CDR3 is given with its conserved first and last residue. D genes are given only for firm matches. Clone sizes are given selectively: once, few, many, or a class where the clone is expanded.

TRBJ2-7	13	TRBD2	.	TRBV30	CAWVAGDNYEQYF	TGTGCCTGGGTAGCGGGGGATAACTACGAGCAGTACTTC
TRBJ1-5	14	.	once	TRBV7-9	CASSIGTHTAPQHF	TGTGCCAGCAGCATCGGGACTCACACAGCGCCCCAGCATTTT
TRBJ2-7	15	TRBD2	.	TRBV9	CASSASGGSSYEQYF	TGTGCCAGCAGCGCTAGCGGGGGGTCCTCCTACGAGCAGTACTTC
TRBJ2-2	15	.	.	TRBV19	CASSYTLARTGELFF	TGTGCCAGTAGCTATACTCTAGCGAGGACCGGGGAGCTGTTTTTT
TRBJ2-4	15	.	.	TRBV19	CASSIIVDSKNIQYF	TGTGCCAGTAGTATAATTGTTGACAGCAAAAACATTCAGTACTTC
TRBJ2-7	15	TRBD2	.	TRBV27	CACSSPSAGVYEQYF	TGTGCCTGCAGTTCCCCGTCAGCGGGAGTTTACGAGCAGTACTTC
TRBJ2-2	15	.	.	TRBV19	CASSIGGGAAGELFF	TGTGCCAGTAGTATAGGAGGAGGGGCGGCCGGGGAGCTGTTTTTT
TRBJ1-2	11	.	.	TRBV30	CAWRLSYGYTF	TGTGCCTGGAGGCTGAGCTATGGCTACACCTTC
TRBJ2-3	14	TRBD1	.	TRBV5-1	CASRRDSSTDTQYF	TGCGCCAGCAGACGGGACAGTAGCACAGATACGCAGTATTTT
TRBJ2-1	12	.	.	TRBV28	CASSLTDREQFF	TGTGCCAGCAGTCTCACCGACAGGGAGCAGTTCTTC
TRBJ2-7	15	TRBD2	.	TRBV11-3	CASSLGLAGADEQYF	TGTGCCAGCAGCTTAGGACTAGCGGGAGCTGACGAGCAGTACTTC
TRBJ2-3	15	TRBD1	.	TRBV6-5	CASSLDRVTTDTQYF	TGTGCCAGCAGCCTGGACAGGGTAACGACAGATACGCAGTATTTT
TRBJ2-1	15	.	.	TRBV27	CASISEQGPYNEQFF	TGTGCCAGCATCTCAGAACAGGGCCCCTACAATGAGCAGTTCTTC
TRBJ2-3	13	.	.	TRBV7-9	CASSPTGSDTQYF	TGTGCCAGCAGCCCGACTGGGTCAGATACGCAGTATTTT
TRBJ2-5	14	.	.	TRBV5-4	CASSLAGVGETQYF	TGTGCCAGCAGCTTGGCCGGGGTTGGAGAGACCCAGTACTTC
TRBJ2-5	11	.	.	TRBV6-5	CASSYGETQYF	TGTGCCAGCAGTTACGGCGAGACCCAGTACTTC
TRBJ2-5	13	.	.	TRBV27	CASSLLNQETQYF	TGTGCCAGCAGTTTACTTAACCAAGAGACCCAGTACTTC
TRBJ2-5	14	.	once	TRBV5-6	CASSFQGSKETQYF	TGTGCCAGCAGCTTCCAGGGCTCAAAAGAGACCCAGTACTTC
TRBJ2-1	16	.	.	TRBV3-1/TRBV3-2	CASSHVGGRNYNEQFF	TGTGCCAGCAGCCATGTTGGCGGGCGTAACTACAATGAGCAGTTCTTC
TRBJ2-7	16	.	.	TRBV18	CASSPLGPGGAYEQYF	TGTGCCAGCTCACCACTAGGGCCCGGAGGAGCCTACGAGCAGTACTTC
TRBJ1-5	17	TRBD1	few	TRBV19	CASSPSGQGWSHQPQHF	TGTGCCAGTAGTCCCTCCGGACAGGGATGGTCCCATCAGCCCCAGCATTTT
TRBJ2-1	15	TRBD1	.	TRBV19	CASSPSGQLNNEQFF	TGTGCCAGTAGCCCATCGGGACAGTTAAACAATGAGCAGTTCTTC
TRBJ1-1	15	.	.	TRBV11-3	CASSLGEGDNTEAFF	TGTGCCAGCAGCTTAGGGGAGGGAGACAACACTGAAGCTTTCTTT
TRBJ2-2	15	.	.	TRBV6-5	CASRRNRAHTGELFF	TGTGCCAGCAGGAGAAACAGGGCCCACACCGGGGAGCTGTTTTTT
TRBJ2-7	14	TRBD1	.	TRBV4-2	CASSQDTGAYEQYF	TGTGCCAGCAGCCAAGATACAGGGGCGTACGAGCAGTACTTC
TRBJ2-1	14	.	.	TRBV5-4	CASRLSETGNEQFF	TGTGCCAGCAGGCTATCGGAAACAGGGAATGAGCAGTTCTTC
TRBJ2-3	14	.	.	TRBV5-1	CASSSMSQEDTQYF	TGCGCCAGCAGCTCAATGTCCCAGGAAGATACGCAGTATTTT
TRBJ1-5	16	.	.	TRBV30	CAWSSGMVGGNQPQHF	TGTGCCTGGAGTTCGGGGATGGTTGGCGGCAATCAGCCCCAGCATTTT
TRBJ2-3	15	TRBD2	.	TRBV10-3	CAINGAGEGADTQYF	TGTGCCATCAACGGAGCGGGGGAGGGGGCAGATACGCAGTATTTT
TRBJ1-1	16	.	.	TRBV18	CASSPKKGGGDTEAFF	TGTGCCAGCTCACCTAAGAAGGGGGGAGGGGACACTGAAGCTTTCTTT
TRBJ2-1	15	TRBD2	.	TRBV6-2/TRBV6-3	CASSSGLAVYNEQFF	TGTGCCAGCAGTTCGGGACTAGCGGTTTACAATGAGCAGTTCTTC
TRBJ1-6	15	.	.	TRBV5-5	CASSSGTGYNSPLHF	TGTGCCAGCAGCTCCGGAACAGGGTATAATTCACCCCTCCACTTT
TRBJ1-1	16	.	few	TRBV10-3	CAISESKGAGNTEAFF	TGTGCCATCAGTGAGTCGAAAGGGGCCGGGAACACTGAAGCTTTCTTT
TRBJ1-3	14	.	.	TRBV6-5	CATQQGPGGNTIYF	TGTGCCACCCAACAGGGACCAGGGGGAAACACCATATATTTT
TRBJ2-1	14	TRBD1	once	TRBV7-9	CASSYGQGSSEQFF	TGTGCCAGCAGCTACGGACAGGGATCGAGCGAGCAGTTCTTC
TRBJ2-7	14	.	once	TRBV25-1	CASSESGVAYEQYF	TGTGCCAGCAGTGAAAGCGGAGTCGCCTACGAGCAGTACTTC
TRBJ2-3	15	.	.	TRBV7-3	CASSQRGGMSDTQYF	TGTGCCAGCAGCCAGAGGGGGGGCATGTCAGATACGCAGTATTTT
TRBJ2-7	13	.	.	TRBV18	CASSPGHSYEQYF	TGTGCCAGCTCACCGGGCCACTCCTACGAGCAGTACTTC
TRBJ1-3	17	.	.	TRBV7-9	CASSLASGRGSGNTIYF	TGTGCCAGCAGCTTAGCGTCGGGCAGGGGTTCTGGAAACACCATATATTTT
TRBJ2-1	15	TRBD2	.	TRBV25-1	CASSRGGLSYNEQFF	TGTGCCAGCTCCCGGGGGGGCCTGTCCTACAATGAGCAGTTCTTC
TRBJ2-5	13	.	.	TRBV7-9	CASSLAAGETQYF	TGTGCCAGCAGCTTAGCGGCAGGAGAGACCCAGTACTTC
TRBJ2-5	14	.	.	TRBV14	CASSPGHFQETQYF	TGTGCCAGCAGCCCCGGACATTTCCAAGAGACCCAGTACTTC
TRBJ1-5	14	.	.	TRBV19	CASSRDFSNQPQHF	TGTGCCAGTAGTCGGGACTTTAGCAATCAGCCCCAGCATTTT